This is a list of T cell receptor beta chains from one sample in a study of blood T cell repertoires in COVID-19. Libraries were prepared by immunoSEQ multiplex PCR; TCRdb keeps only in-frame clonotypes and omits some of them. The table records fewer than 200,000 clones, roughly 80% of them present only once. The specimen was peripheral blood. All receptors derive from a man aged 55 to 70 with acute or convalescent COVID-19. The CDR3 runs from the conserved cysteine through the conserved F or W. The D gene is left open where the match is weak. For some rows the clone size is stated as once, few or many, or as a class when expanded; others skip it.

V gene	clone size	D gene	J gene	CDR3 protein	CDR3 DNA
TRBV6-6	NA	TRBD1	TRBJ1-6	CASKKQGLGNSPLHF	TGTGCCAGCAAGAAACAGGGGTTGGGGAATTCACCCCTCCACTTT
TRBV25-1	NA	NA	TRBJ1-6	CASSEEGPNSPLHF	TGTGCCAGCAGTGAAGAGGGCCCGAATTCACCCCTCCACTTT
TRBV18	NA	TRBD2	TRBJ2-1	CASSRGLAGENEQFF	TGTGCCAGCTCACGGGGACTAGCGGGAGAGAATGAGCAGTTCTTC
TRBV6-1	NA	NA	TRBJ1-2	CASSERRGGKGNYGYTF	TGTGCCAGCAGTGAAAGGAGGGGAGGAAAGGGTAACTATGGCTACACCTTC
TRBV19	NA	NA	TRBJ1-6	CASSTAEAPPPLHF	TGTGCCAGTAGTACGGCGGAGGCCCCTCCACCCCTCCACTTT
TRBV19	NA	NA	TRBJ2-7	CASSIVGPGISYEQYF	TGTGCCAGTAGTATAGTAGGGCCAGGGATCTCCTACGAGCAGTACTTC
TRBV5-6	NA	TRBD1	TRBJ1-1	CASSPGRGRTEAFF	TGTGCCAGCAGCCCGGGCAGGGGGCGGACTGAAGCTTTCTTT
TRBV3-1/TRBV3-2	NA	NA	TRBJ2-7	CASRYQWLAGEQYF	TGTGCCAGCAGGTACCAATGGCTAGCCGGCGAGCAGTACTTC
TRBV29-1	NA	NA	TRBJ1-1	CSVTQGNTEAFF	TGCAGCGTGACTCAGGGGAACACTGAAGCTTTCTTT
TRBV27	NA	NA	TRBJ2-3	CASSFFGDTQYF	TGTGCCAGCAGTTTCTTTGGCGATACGCAGTATTTT
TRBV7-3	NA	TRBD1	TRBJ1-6	CASSLGGTDNSPLHF	TGTGCCAGCAGCTTAGGAGGGACAGATAATTCACCCCTCCACTTT
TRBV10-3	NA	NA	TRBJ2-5	CAISPSRGNQETQYF	TGTGCCATCAGCCCTAGTAGGGGGAACCAAGAGACCCAGTACTTC
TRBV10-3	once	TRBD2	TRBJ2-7	CAIRDPGRAGEQYF	TGTGCCATCAGGGACCCAGGGAGGGCCGGCGAGCAGTACTTC
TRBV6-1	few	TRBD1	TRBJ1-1	CASSEQQGPGNTEAFF	TGTGCCAGCAGTGAGCAACAGGGGCCCGGGAACACTGAAGCTTTCTTT
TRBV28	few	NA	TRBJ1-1	CASSLWGARETEAFF	TGTGCCAGCAGTTTATGGGGGGCAAGAGAAACTGAAGCTTTCTTT
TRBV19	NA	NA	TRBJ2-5	CASRQVGETQYF	TGTGCCAGTAGGCAGGTCGGAGAGACCCAGTACTTC
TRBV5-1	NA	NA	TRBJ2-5	CASSGGQGGQETQYF	TGCGCCAGCAGCGGCGGACAGGGAGGGCAAGAGACCCAGTACTTC
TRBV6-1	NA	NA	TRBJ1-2	CASSERGGLLWPFGYTF	TGTGCCAGCAGTGAGCGAGGAGGCCTCCTTTGGCCCTTTGGCTACACCTTC
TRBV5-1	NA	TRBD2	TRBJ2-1	CASSLAGGYYNEQFF	TGCGCCAGCAGCTTAGCGGGGGGATACTACAATGAGCAGTTCTTC
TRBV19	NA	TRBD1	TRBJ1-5	CASSRSGTGSNQPQHF	TGTGCCAGTAGCCGTTCCGGGACAGGGAGCAATCAGCCCCAGCATTTT
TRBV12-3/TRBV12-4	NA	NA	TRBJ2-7	CASSPDSSYEQYF	TGTGCCAGCAGTCCGGACAGCTCCTACGAGCAGTACTTC
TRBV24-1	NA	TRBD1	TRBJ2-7	CATSDPGQGASYEQYF	TGTGCCACCAGTGATCCGGGACAGGGAGCTTCCTACGAGCAGTACTTC
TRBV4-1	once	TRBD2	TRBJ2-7	CASSHGPREVSSYEQYF	TGCGCCAGCAGCCATGGTCCGCGGGAGGTAAGCTCCTACGAGCAGTACTTC
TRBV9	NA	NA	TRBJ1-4	CASSSQGTRNEKLFF	TGTGCCAGCAGCTCCCAAGGCACGCGGAATGAAAAACTGTTTTTT
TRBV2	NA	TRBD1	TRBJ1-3	CASSEQGQGINTIYF	TGTGCCAGCAGTGAACAGGGACAGGGTATAAACACCATATATTTT
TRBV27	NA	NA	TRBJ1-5	CASSKQGQRQPQHF	TGTGCCAGCAGCAAGCAGGGGCAGCGACAGCCCCAGCATTTT
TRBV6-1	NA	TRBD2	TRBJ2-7	CASSVEIPSGMSSYEQYF	TGTGCCAGCAGTGTGGAAATTCCTAGCGGGATGAGCTCCTACGAGCAGTACTTC
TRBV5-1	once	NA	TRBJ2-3	CASSLGASASTDTQYF	TGCGCCAGCAGCCTGGGGGCTAGCGCGAGCACAGATACGCAGTATTTT
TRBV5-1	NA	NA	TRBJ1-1	CASSFGGGMNTEAFF	TGCGCCAGCAGCTTCGGGGGTGGCATGAACACTGAAGCTTTCTTT
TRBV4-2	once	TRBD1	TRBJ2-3	CASSRRQGATDTQYF	TGTGCCAGCAGCCGAAGACAGGGGGCCACAGATACGCAGTATTTT
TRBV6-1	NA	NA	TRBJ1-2	CASRIWRDYGYTF	TGTGCCAGCAGGATATGGAGAGACTATGGCTACACCTTC
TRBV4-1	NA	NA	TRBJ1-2	CASSHPPQGIYGYTF	TGCGCCAGCAGCCATCCACCCCAGGGGATCTATGGCTACACCTTC
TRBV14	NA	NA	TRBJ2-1	CASSQAISGNNEQFF	TGTGCCAGCAGCCAAGCTATTTCGGGGAACAATGAGCAGTTCTTC
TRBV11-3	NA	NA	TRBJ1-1	CASSLGPNTEAFF	TGTGCCAGCAGCTTAGGGCCGAACACTGAAGCTTTCTTT
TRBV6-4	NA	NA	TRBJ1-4	CASSDPWGPATNEKLFF	TGTGCCAGCAGCGACCCCTGGGGGCCAGCAACTAATGAAAAACTGTTTTTT
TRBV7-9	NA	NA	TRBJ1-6	CASSSQGLGSPLHF	TGTGCCAGCAGCTCACAGGGTTTGGGGTCACCCCTCCACTTT
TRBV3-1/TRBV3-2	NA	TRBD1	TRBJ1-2	CASSQRTGALGNGYTF	TGTGCCAGCAGCCAACGGACAGGGGCATTAGGGAATGGCTACACCTTC
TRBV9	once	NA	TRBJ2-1	CASSVSLGIDEQFF	TGTGCCAGCAGCGTGTCGCTGGGCATCGATGAGCAGTTCTTC
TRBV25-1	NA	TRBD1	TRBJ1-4	CASSAGGTNEKLFF	TGTGCCAGCAGTGCAGGGGGAACTAATGAAAAACTGTTTTTT
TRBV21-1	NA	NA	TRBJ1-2	CASSWDSTLANYGYTF	TGTGCCAGCAGCTGGGACAGCACTCTTGCTAACTATGGCTACACCTTC
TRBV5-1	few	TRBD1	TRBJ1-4	CASSGGTGWDEKLFF	TGCGCCAGCAGCGGCGGGACAGGGTGGGATGAAAAACTGTTTTTT
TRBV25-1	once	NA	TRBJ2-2	CASSGRGPNTGELFF	TGTGCCAGCAGTGGGCGGGGGCCGAACACCGGGGAGCTGTTTTTT